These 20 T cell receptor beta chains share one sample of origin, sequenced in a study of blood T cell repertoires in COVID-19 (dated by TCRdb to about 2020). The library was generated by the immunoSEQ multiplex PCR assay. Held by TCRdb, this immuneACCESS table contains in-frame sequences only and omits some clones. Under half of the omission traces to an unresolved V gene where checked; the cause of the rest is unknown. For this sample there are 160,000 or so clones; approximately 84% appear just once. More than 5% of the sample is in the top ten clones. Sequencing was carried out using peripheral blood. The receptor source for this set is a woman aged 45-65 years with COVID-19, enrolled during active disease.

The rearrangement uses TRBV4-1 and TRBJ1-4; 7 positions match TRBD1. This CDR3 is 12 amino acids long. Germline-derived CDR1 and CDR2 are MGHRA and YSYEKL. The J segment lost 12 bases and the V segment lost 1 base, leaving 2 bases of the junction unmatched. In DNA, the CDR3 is TGCGCCAGCAGCCAAGCTCAGGGGGAACTGTTTTTT. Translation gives CASSQAQGELFF.

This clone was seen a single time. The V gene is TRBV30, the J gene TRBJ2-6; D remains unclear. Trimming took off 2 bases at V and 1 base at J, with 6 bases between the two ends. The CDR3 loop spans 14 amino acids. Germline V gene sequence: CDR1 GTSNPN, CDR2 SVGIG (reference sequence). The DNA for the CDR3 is TGTGCCTGGAGTCTTCCGTCTGGGGCCAACGTCCTGACTTTC. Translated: CAWSLPSGANVLTF.

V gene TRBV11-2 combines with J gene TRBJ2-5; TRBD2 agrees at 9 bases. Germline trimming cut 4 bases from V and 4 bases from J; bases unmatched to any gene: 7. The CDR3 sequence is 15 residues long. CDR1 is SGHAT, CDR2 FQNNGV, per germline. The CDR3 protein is CASSSGASGVETQYF. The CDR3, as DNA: TGTGCCAGCAGCTCAGGAGCTAGCGGGGTAGAGACCCAGTACTTC.

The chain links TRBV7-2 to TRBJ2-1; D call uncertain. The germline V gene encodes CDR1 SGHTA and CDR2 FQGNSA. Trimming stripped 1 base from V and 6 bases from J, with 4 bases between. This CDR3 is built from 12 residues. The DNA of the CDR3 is TGTGCCAGCAGCTTAGGGGCCAATGAGCAGTTCTTC. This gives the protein CASSLGANEQFF.

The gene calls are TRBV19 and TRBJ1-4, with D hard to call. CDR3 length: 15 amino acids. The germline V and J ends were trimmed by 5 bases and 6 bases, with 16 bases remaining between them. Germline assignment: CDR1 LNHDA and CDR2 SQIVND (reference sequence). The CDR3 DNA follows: TGTGCCAGTAGTTTCCGGGATCCGGGGTATGAAAAACTGTTTTTT. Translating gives CASSFRDPGYEKLFF.

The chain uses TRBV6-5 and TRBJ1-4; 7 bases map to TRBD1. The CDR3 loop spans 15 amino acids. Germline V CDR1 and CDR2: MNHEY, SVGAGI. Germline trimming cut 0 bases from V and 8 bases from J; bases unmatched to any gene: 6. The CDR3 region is CASSYSWQGEEKLFF. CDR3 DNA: TGTGCCAGCAGTTACTCGTGGCAGGGGGAAGAAAAACTGTTTTTT.

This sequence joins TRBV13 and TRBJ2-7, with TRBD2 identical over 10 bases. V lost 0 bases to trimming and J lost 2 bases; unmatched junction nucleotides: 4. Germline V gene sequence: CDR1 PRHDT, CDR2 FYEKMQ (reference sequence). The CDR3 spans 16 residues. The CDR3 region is CASSLGALAGTYEQYF. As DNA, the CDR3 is TGTGCCAGCAGCTTAGGCGCACTAGCGGGGACCTACGAGCAGTACTTC. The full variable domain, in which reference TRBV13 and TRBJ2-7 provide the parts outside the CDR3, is AAGVIQSPRHLIKEKRETATLKCYPIPRHDTVYWYQQGPGQDPQFLISFYEKMQSDKGSIPDRFSAQQFSDYHSELNMSSLELGDSALYFCASSLGALAGTYEQYFGPGTRLTVT.

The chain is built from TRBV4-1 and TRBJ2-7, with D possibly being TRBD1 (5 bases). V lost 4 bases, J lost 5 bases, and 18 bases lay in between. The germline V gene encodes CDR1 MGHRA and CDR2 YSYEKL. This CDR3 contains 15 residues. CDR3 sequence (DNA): TGCGCCAGCAGCCGAGAGCAGGGTTTTCAACACGAGCAGTACTTC. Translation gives CASSREQGFQHEQYF.

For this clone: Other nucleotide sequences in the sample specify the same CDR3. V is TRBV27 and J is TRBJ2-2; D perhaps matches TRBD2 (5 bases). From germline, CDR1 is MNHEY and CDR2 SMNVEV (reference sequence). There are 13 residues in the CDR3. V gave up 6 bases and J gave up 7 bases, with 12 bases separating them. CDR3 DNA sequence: TGTGCCAGCAGACCTGGCGCGGGCGGGGAGCTGTTTTTT. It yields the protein CASRPGAGGELFF.

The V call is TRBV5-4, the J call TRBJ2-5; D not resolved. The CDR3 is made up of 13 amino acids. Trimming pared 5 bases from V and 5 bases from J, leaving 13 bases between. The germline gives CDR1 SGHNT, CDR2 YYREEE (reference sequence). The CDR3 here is CASSLSAEETQYF. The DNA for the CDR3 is TGTGCCAGCAGTTTGAGCGCAGAGGAGACCCAGTACTTC.

In nucleotides, the CDR3 is TGTGCCAGTAGTGGGGGGACTAGCGGCACGCAGTATTTT. Translating it yields CASSGGTSGTQYF. The chain is built from TRBV19 and TRBJ2-3; 11 nucleotides agree with TRBD2. Losses at the gene ends were 5 bases for V and 9 bases for J; bases not matched to a gene: 4. Germline V gene data show CDR1 as LNHDA and CDR2 as SQIVND (reference sequence). This CDR3 region has 13 residues.

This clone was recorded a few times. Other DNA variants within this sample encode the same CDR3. The CDR3 loop is CASSYAEMNTEAFF. DNA of the CDR3: TGTGCCAGCAGTTACGCGGAAATGAACACTGAAGCTTTCTTT. The J gene is TRBJ1-1, the V gene TRBV6-6; D remains unclear. V gave up 2 bases and J gave up 0 bases, with 7 bases separating them. Germline V gives CDR1 MNHNY, CDR2 SVGAGI (reference sequence). The CDR3 is 14 residues long.

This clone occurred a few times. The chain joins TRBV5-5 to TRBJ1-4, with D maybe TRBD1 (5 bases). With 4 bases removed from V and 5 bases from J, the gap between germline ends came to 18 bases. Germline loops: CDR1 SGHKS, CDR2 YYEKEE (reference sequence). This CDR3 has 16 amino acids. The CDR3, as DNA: TGTGCCAGCAGCGGGCGACCGGGACTAACGAATGAAAAACTGTTTTTT. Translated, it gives CASSGRPGLTNEKLFF. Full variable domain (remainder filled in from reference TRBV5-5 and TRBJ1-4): DAGVTQSPTHLIKTRGQQVTLRCSPISGHKSVSWYQQVLGQGPQFIFQYYEKEERGRGNFPDRFSARQFPNYSSELNVNALLLGDSALYLCASSGRPGLTNEKLFFGSGTQLSVL.

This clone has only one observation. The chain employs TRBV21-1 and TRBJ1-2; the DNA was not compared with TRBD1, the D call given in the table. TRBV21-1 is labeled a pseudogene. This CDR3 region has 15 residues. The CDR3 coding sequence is TGTGCCAGCAGCACAAGGACAGGGGGCCCTTATGGCTACACCTTC. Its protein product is CASSTRTGGPYGYTF.

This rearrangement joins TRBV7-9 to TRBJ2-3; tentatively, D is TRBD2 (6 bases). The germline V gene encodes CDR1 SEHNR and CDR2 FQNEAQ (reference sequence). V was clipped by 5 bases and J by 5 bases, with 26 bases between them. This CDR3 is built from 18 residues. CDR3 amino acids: CASSPYAVKEGLRDTQYF. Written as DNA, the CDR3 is TGTGCCAGCAGCCCCTACGCAGTAAAGGAGGGTCTACGAGATACGCAGTATTTT.

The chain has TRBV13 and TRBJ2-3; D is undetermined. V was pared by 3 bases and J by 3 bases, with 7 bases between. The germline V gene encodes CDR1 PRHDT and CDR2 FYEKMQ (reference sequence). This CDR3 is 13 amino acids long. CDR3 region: CASSLRDTDTQYF. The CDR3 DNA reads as TGTGCCAGCAGCTTGCGTGATACAGATACGCAGTATTTT.

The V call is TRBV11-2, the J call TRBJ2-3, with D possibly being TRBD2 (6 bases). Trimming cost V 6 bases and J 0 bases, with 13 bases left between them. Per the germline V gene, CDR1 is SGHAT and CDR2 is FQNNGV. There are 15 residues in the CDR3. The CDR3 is CASRKIGGSTDTQYF. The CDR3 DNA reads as TGTGCCAGCAGGAAAATCGGGGGAAGCACAGATACGCAGTATTTT. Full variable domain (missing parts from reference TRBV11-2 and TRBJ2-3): EAGVAQSPRYKIIEKRQSVAFWCNPISGHATLYWYQQILGQGPKLLIQFQNNGVVDDSQLPKDRFSAERLKGVDSTLKIQPAKLEDSAVYLCASRKIGGSTDTQYFGPGTRLTVL.

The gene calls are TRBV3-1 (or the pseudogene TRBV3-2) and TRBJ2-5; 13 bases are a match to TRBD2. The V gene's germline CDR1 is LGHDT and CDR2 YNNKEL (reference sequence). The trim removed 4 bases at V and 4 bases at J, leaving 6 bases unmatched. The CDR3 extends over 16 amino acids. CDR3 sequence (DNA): TGTGCCAGCAGCCCCACACTAGCGGGGGGGTCAGAGACCCAGTACTTC. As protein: CASSPTLAGGSETQYF.

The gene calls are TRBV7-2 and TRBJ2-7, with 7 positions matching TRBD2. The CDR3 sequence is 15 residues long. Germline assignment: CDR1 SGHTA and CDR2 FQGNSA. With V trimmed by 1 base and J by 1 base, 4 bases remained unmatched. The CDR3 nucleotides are TGTGCCAGCAGCTTAGGCGGGGGTAGGTCCTACGAGCAGTACTTC. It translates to CASSLGGGRSYEQYF.

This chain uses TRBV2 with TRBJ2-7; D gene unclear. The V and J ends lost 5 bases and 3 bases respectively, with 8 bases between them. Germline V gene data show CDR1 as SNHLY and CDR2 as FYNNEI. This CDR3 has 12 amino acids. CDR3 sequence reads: CASSYSGYEQYF. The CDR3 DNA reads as TGTGCCAGCAGTTACTCGGGCTACGAGCAGTACTTC.